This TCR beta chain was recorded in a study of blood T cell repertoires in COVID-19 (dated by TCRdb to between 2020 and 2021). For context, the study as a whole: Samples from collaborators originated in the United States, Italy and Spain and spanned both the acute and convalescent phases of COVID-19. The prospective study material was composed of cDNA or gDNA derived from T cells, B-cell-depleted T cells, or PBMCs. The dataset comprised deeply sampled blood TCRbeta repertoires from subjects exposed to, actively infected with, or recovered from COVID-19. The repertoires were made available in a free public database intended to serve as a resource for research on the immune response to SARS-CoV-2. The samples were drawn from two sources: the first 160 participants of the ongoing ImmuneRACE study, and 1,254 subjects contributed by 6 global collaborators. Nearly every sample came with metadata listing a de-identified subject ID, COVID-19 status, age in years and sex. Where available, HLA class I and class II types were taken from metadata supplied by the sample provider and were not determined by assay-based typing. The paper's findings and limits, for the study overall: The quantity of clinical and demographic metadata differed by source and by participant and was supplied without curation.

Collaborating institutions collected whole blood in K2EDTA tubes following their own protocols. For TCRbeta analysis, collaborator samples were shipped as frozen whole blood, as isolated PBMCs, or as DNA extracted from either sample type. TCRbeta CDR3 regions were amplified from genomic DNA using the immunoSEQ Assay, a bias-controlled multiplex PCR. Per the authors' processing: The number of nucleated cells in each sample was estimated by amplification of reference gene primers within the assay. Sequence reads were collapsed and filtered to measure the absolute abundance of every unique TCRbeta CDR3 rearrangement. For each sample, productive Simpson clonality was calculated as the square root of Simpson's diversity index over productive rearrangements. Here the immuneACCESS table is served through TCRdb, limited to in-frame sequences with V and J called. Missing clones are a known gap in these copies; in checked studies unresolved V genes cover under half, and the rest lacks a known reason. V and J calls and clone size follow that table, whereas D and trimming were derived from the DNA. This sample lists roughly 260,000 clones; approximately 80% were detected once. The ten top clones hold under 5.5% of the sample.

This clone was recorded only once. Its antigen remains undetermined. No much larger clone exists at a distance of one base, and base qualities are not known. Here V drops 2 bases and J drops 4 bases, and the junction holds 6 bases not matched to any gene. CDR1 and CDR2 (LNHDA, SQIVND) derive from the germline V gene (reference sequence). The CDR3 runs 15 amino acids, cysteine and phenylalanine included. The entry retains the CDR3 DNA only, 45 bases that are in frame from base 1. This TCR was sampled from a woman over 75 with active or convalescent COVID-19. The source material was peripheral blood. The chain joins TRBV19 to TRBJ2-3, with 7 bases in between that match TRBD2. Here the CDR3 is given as CASSIWTSSPDTQYF. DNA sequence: TGTGCCAGTAGTATATGGACTAGTTCACCAGATACGCAGTATTTT.